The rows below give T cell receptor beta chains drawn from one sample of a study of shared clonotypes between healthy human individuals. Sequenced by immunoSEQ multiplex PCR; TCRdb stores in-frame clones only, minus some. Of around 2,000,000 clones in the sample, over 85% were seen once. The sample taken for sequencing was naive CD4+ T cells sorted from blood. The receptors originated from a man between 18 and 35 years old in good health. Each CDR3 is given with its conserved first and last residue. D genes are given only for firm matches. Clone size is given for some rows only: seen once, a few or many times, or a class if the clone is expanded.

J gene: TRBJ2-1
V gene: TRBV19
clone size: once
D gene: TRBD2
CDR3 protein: CASTPGGQNEQFF
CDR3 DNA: TGTGCCAGTACACCGGGGGGGCAAAATGAGCAGTTCTTC

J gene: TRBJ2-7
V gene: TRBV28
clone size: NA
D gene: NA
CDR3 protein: CASSLREQYF
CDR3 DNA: TGTGCCAGCAGTTTACGCGAGCAGTACTTC

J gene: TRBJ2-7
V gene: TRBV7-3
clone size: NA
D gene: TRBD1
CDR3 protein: CASSPQPTGAPQYF
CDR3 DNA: TGTGCCAGCAGCCCCCAGCCTACAGGGGCTCCCCAGTACTTC

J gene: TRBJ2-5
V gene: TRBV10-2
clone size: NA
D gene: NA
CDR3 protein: CASSFILETQYF
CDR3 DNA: TGCGCCAGCAGCTTCATTTTGGAGACCCAGTACTTC

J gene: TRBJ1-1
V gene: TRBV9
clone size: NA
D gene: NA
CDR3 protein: CASSVEGSWTTEAFF
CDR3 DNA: TGTGCCAGCAGCGTAGAAGGCAGTTGGACCACTGAAGCTTTCTTT

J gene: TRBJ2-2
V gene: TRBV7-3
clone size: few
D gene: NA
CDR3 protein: CASSSMTAGELFF
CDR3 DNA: TGTGCCAGCAGCTCCATGACAGCCGGGGAGCTGTTTTTT

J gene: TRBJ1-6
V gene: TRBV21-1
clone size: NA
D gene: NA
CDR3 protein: CASSNQGQGAPKYNSPLHF
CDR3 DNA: TGTGCCAGCAGCAACCAGGGACAGGGGGCCCCTAAATATAATTCACCCCTCCACTTT

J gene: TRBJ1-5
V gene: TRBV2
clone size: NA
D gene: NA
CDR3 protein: CASSPEGFSNQPQHF
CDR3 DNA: TGTGCCAGCAGCCCGGAAGGGTTTAGCAATCAGCCCCAGCATTTT

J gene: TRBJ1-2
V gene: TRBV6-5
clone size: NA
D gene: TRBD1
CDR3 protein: CASSYRGQGYGYTF
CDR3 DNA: TGTGCCAGCAGTTACCGTGGACAGGGGTATGGCTACACCTTC

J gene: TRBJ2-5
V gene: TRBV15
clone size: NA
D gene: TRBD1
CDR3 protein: CATRGTGAKETQYF
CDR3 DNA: TGTGCCACCAGGGGGACAGGGGCTAAAGAGACCCAGTACTTC

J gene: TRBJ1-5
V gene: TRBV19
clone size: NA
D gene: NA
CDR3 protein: CASETPTSLQPQHF
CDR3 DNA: TGTGCCAGTGAAACACCCACATCACTTCAGCCCCAGCATTTT

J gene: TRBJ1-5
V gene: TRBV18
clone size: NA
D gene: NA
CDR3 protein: CASSGRQEGPQHF
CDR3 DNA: TGTGCCAGCTCAGGTAGACAGGAAGGGCCCCAGCATTTT

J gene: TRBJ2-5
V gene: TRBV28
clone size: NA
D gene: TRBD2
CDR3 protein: CASRSAGTSRKTQYF
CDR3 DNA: TGTGCCAGCAGATCCGCCGGGACTAGCCGCAAGACCCAGTACTTC